This is a list of T cell receptor beta chains from one sample in a study of T-cell memory formation after mild COVID-19. TCRdb reanalysed the 5' RACE reads using MiXCR and keeps one entry per CDR3 protein. The sample lists about half a million distinct CDR3 sequences, around a sixth occurring once. Sequenced material: PBMCs or a T cell subset sorted from them (not recorded which). The receptors were sampled from an adult woman who had mild COVID-19 (a few samples of this study predate the infection). Cell type and time point are not known. Each CDR3 is given with its conserved first and last residue. Fields, in order: J gene, D gene, V gene, clone size, CDR3 DNA, CDR3 protein. A D gene is named only where the DNA matches it firmly. Clone size, where shown, is once, few, many, or a class for clones that have expanded.

>TRBJ1-1|-|TRBV6-5|-
TGTGCCAGCAGTTACTCTTCCCGTGGTAACACTGAAGCTTTCTTT
CASSYSSRGNTEAFF
>TRBJ2-2|TRBD1|TRBV30|few
TGTGCCTGGAGTGTACGAAACAGGGGCTGGACCGGGGAGCTGTTTTTT
CAWSVRNRGWTGELFF
>TRBJ1-1|-|TRBV7-8|few
TGTGCCAGCAGCCCCCGTACTGAAGCTTTCTTT
CASSPRTEAFF
>TRBJ1-5|-|TRBV6-2/TRBV6-3|-
TGTGCCAGCAGCTCCCCAACCGACATGACGTTATATCAGCCCCAGCATTTT
CASSSPTDMTLYQPQHF
>TRBJ2-5|TRBD2|TRBV18|-
TGTGCCAGCTCACCACCGGGACTAGAAGAGACCCAGTACTTC
CASSPPGLEETQYF
>TRBJ2-5|-|TRBV9|few
TGTGCCAGCAGCTCCACGGGGACCCAGTACTTC
CASSSTGTQYF
>TRBJ2-5|TRBD1|TRBV20-1|many
TGCAGTGCCCCGAAGACAGGGAGAAAGGAGACCCAGTACTTC
CSAPKTGRKETQYF
>TRBJ1-1|-|TRBV5-1|-
TGCGCCAGCAGCTTGGGGGACCTTTGGACCACTTTGGGCACTGAAGCTTTCTTT
CASSLGDLWTTLGTEAFF
>TRBJ2-7|-|TRBV20-1|few
TGCAGTGCTATTATCCTGGACTTCCTCGACGAGCAGTACTTC
CSAIILDFLDEQYF
>TRBJ2-5|-|TRBV12-3/TRBV12-4|-
TGTGCCAGCAGAGGGCACGTGGCGGAGACCCAGTACTTC
CASRGHVAETQYF
>TRBJ2-2|TRBD1|TRBV9|-
TGTGCCAGCAGCGGTCCGGGACAGGGCAAGCCTTTGAACACCGGGGAGCTGTTTTTT
CASSGPGQGKPLNTGELFF
>TRBJ2-1|-|TRBV24-1|few
TGTGCCACCAGTGAACCCGGACCATATCACAATGAGCAGTTCTTC
CATSEPGPYHNEQFF
>TRBJ2-1|-|TRBV6-5|-
TGTGCCAGCAGTCCGGGACAACAGCAGTTCTTC
CASSPGQQQFF
>TRBJ2-1|TRBD2|TRBV6-6|-
TGTGCCAGCAGTCCCGGACTAGCGGGGTCCTACAATGAGCAGTTCTTC
CASSPGLAGSYNEQFF
>TRBJ2-7|-|TRBV29-1|few
TGCAGCGTTGGCGGGACGGCGTCCTACGAGCAGTACTTC
CSVGGTASYEQYF
>TRBJ1-6|-|TRBV20-1|-
TGCAGTGCTAGAGCGGCAGGGTCATATAATTCACCCCTCCACTTT
CSARAAGSYNSPLHF
>TRBJ2-3|TRBD2|TRBV7-9|-
TGTGCCAGCAGCTTAGCCTCCCCGGGGCGGACTAGCGCCACAAGCACAGATACGCAGTATTTT
CASSLASPGRTSATSTDTQYF
>TRBJ2-1|-|TRBV7-2|-
TGTGCCAGCCGAAGGGGGGCCGTTTACAATGAGCAGTTCTTC
CASRRGAVYNEQFF
>TRBJ2-1|TRBD2|TRBV7-9|few
TGTGCCAGCAGCTTTAGCGGGGAAACTTACAATGAGCAGTTCTTC
CASSFSGETYNEQFF
>TRBJ2-3|TRBD1|TRBV12-3/TRBV12-4|-
TGTGCCAGCAGGCCGGACAGGGGCGTACTTCATACGCAGTATTTT
CASRPDRGVLHTQYF
>TRBJ1-1|TRBD1|TRBV5-1|-
TGCGCCAGCAGCTTGGGGACAGGCGAGAGCACTGAAGCTTTCTTT
CASSLGTGESTEAFF
>TRBJ2-2|TRBD1|TRBV5-1|-
TGCGCCAGCAGCCCCACGGGACAGGGTTGGGCCGGGGAGCTGTTTTTT
CASSPTGQGWAGELFF
>TRBJ1-4|-|TRBV6-1|few
TGTGCCAGCAGTGTCTGGGGGGAGGGTGAAAAACTGTTTTTT
CASSVWGEGEKLFF
>TRBJ2-3|-|TRBV2|few
TGTGCCATCTATCCAGACACAGATACGCAGTATTTT
CAIYPDTDTQYF
>TRBJ1-2|-|TRBV4-1|few
TGCGCCAGCAGCCAAGATTGGACTCGAAGGGCGGGCTATGGCTACACCTTC
CASSQDWTRRAGYGYTF
>TRBJ2-3|-|TRBV10-3|few
TGTGCCATCAGCAATCCCCCAGCAGGCAGGTCCACAGATACGCAGTATTTT
CAISNPPAGRSTDTQYF
>TRBJ1-1|TRBD1|TRBV12-3/TRBV12-4|many
TGTGCCAGCAGTTCAACAGGGGGGGTGAACACTGAAGCTTTCTTT
CASSSTGGVNTEAFF
>TRBJ2-5|-|TRBV12-3/TRBV12-4|-
TGTGCCAGCACCCGGACAAAGGAGGAGACCCAGTACTTC
CASTRTKEETQYF
>TRBJ2-7|TRBD2|TRBV3-1|few
TGTGCCAGCAGCCAACCCGGACTAGCAGTAACCTACGAGCAGTACTTC
CASSQPGLAVTYEQYF
>TRBJ2-1|-|TRBV12-5|few
TGTGCTAGTCATGAAGGACTCATACGCGATGAGCAGTTCTTC
CASHEGLIRDEQFF
>TRBJ2-7|TRBD1|TRBV5-1|-
TGCGCCAGCAGCTTGGGAGACAGGGTCTCCTACGAGCAGTACTTC
CASSLGDRVSYEQYF
>TRBJ2-5|-|TRBV24-1|-
TGTGCCACCAGTGACCTGAGGGGGGAGACCCAGTACTTC
CATSDLRGETQYF
>TRBJ1-1|-|TRBV7-9|-
TGTGCCAGCAGCTTACAGGGAGGGCACACTGAAGCTTTCTTT
CASSLQGGHTEAFF
>TRBJ2-5|-|TRBV3-1|-
TGTGCCAGCAGCCCGGAGACAGGCCGCTCGGAGACCCAGTACTTC
CASSPETGRSETQYF
>TRBJ2-1|TRBD2|TRBV6-2/TRBV6-3|-
TGTGCCAGCAGTTATACTAGCGGGAATCACAATGAGCAGTTCTTC
CASSYTSGNHNEQFF
>TRBJ2-2|-|TRBV5-1|many
TGCGCCAGCAGCTCGGCCCCGGCAGCGAACACCGGGGAGCTGTTTTTT
CASSSAPAANTGELFF
>TRBJ2-6|-|TRBV6-2/TRBV6-3|few
TGTGCCAGCATCAACGGGCGTCCGGGGGCCAACGTCCTGACTTTC
CASINGRPGANVLTF